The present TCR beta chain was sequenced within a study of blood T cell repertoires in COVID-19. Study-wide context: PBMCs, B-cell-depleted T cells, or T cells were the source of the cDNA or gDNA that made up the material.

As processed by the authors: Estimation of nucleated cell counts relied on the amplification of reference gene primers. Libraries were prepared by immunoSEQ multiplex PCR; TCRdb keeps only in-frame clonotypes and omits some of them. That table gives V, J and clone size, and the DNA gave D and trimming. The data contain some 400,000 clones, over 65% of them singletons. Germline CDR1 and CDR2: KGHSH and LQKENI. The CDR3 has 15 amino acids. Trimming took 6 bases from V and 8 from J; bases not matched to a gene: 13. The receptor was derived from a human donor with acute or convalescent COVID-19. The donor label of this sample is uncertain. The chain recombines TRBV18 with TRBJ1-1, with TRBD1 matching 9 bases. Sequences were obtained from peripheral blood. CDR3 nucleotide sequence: TGTGCCAGCTCTTCCATCCGCTCCGGGACAGGGGAAGCTTTCTTT. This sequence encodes CASSSIRSGTGEAFF.